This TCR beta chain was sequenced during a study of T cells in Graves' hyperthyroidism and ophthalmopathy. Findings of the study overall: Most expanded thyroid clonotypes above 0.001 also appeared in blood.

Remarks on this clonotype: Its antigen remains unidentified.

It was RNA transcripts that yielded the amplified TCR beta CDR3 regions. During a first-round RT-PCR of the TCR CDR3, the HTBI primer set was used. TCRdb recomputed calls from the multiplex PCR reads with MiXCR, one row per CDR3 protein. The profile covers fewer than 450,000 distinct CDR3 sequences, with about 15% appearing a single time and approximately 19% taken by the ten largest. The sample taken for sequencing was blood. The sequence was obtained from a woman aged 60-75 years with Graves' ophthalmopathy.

As DNA, the CDR3 is TGTGCCAGCAGCCCAAGACAGGGGGCGCCGCCGAATGAGCAGTTCTTC. Translation: CASSPRQGAPPNEQFF. V and J are TRBV11-1 and TRBJ2-1; 10 nucleotides align to TRBD1. The V segment lost 5 bases and the J segment 7 bases; nucleotides outside the gene matches: 11. This CDR3 is 16 amino acids long. Germline V gives CDR1 SGHAT, CDR2 FQDESV (reference sequence).